This T cell receptor (beta chain) came from a study of cytomegalovirus exposure and HLA in healthy donors. Study-level information: Early released data comprised some 91 million unique TCRs from HLA-typed donors. Study-wide results and caveats: In most subjects, TCR beta sequences reportedly gave accurate predictions of HLA-A and HLA-B alleles.

Details on this clone: The antigen remains undetermined.

Healthy bone marrow donors made up the cohort. In the PCR, 60 Vbeta and 13 Jbeta primers were used. Libraries were prepared by immunoSEQ multiplex PCR; TCRdb keeps only in-frame clonotypes and omits some of them. The sample has some 180,000 clones, and its top ten clones hold 6.5%. The germline gives CDR1 SEHNR, CDR2 FQNEAQ (reference sequence). V dropped 5 bases and J dropped 4; count of bases not matched to a gene: 9. The CDR3 spans 15 residues. Specimen: PBMCs. The V gene is TRBV7-9, the J gene TRBJ1-2; 8 bases agree with TRBD1. This sequence originates from a man aged 30 to 45 in good health and CMV-seronegative. This CDR3 is CASSPGDRWAYGYTF. The CDR3 nucleotides are TGTGCCAGCAGCCCGGGGGACAGGTGGGCCTATGGCTACACCTTC. Using reference TRBV7-9 and TRBJ1-2 for the parts outside the CDR3, the full variable domain is DTGVSQNPRHKITKRGQNVTFRCDPISEHNRLYWYRQTLGQGPEFLTYFQNEAQLEKSRLLSDRFSAERPKGSFSTLEIQRTEQGDSAMYLCASSPGDRWAYGYTFGSGTRLTVV.